Listed below are T cell receptor beta chains from one sample, sequenced in a study of vaccination and CD4 T cells after COVID-19. TCRdb re-analysed the PCR reads in MiXCR, keeping a single row per CDR3 protein. The data show roughly 28,000 distinct CDR3 sequences, about 60% seen once. No cognate antigen is known for these TCRs. The input for sequencing was CD4+ T cells from blood, cultured in vitro, taken after SARS-CoV-2 vaccination. These receptors were collected from a human donor who received a COVID-19 vaccine. The CDR3 runs from the conserved cysteine through the conserved F or W. The order of the fields is CDR3 protein, CDR3 DNA, V gene, D gene, CDR3 length, clone size, J gene. The D gene is left open where the match is weak. The size entry is marked missing in some rows and otherwise reads once, few, many or a size class.

CASSLQQGNYGYTF | TGCGCCAGCAGCTTACAACAGGGGAACTATGGCTACACCTTC | TRBV5-1 | TRBD1 | 14 | few | TRBJ1-2
CASSLQGKGYTF | TGTGCCAGCAGTCTTCAGGGGAAAGGCTACACCTTC | TRBV12-3/TRBV12-4 | - | 12 | - | TRBJ1-2
CASRPDWGSTEAFF | TGTGCCAGCAGGCCAGACTGGGGGAGCACTGAAGCTTTCTTT | TRBV12-3/TRBV12-4 | - | 14 | - | TRBJ1-1
CASSLDGGSSYNEQFF | TGTGCCAGCAGCTTAGATGGGGGGTCCTCCTACAATGAGCAGTTCTTC | TRBV7-7 | - | 16 | - | TRBJ2-1
CASSLGRKLNNQETQYF | TGTGCCAGCAGCTTAGGACGGAAATTAAACAACCAAGAGACCCAGTACTTC | TRBV7-2 | - | 17 | - | TRBJ2-5
CASGFDRGGLGGTDTQYF | TGTGCTAGTGGTTTCGACAGGGGGGGATTGGGGGGCACAGATACGCAGTATTTT | TRBV12-5 | TRBD1 | 18 | - | TRBJ2-3
CASSFRGRRSYEQYF | TGTGCCAGCAGTTTTAGGGGACGGCGCTCCTACGAGCAGTACTTC | TRBV12-3/TRBV12-4 | - | 15 | - | TRBJ2-7
CASSPSGGRTGELFF | TGTGCCAGCAGCCCTAGCGGGGGAAGAACCGGGGAGCTGTTTTTT | TRBV7-3 | TRBD2 | 15 | - | TRBJ2-2
CASSLWGATDTQYF | TGTGCCAGCAGCTTGTGGGGGGCCACAGATACGCAGTATTTT | TRBV5-4 | - | 14 | - | TRBJ2-3
CAISGTRTSSGNTIYF | TGTGCCATCAGTGGGACAAGAACGAGCTCTGGAAACACCATATATTTT | TRBV10-3 | - | 16 | few | TRBJ1-3
CASSLDPDTGELFF | TGTGCCAGCAGCTTGGATCCGGACACCGGGGAGCTGTTTTTT | TRBV5-4 | - | 14 | few | TRBJ2-2
CASSLRFGKRQETQYF | TGTGCCAGCAGTTTAAGATTTGGTAAAAGACAAGAGACCCAGTACTTC | TRBV27 | - | 16 | - | TRBJ2-5
CATSDLSIGDPFETQYF | TGTGCCACCAGTGATTTATCGATTGGGGACCCCTTTGAGACCCAGTACTTC | TRBV24-1 | - | 17 | - | TRBJ2-5
CASTALTGFSPLHF | TGTGCCAGTACGGCCTTGACAGGGTTTTCACCCCTCCACTTT | TRBV19 | TRBD1 | 14 | - | TRBJ1-6